This passage covers 23 T cell receptor beta chains from one sample sequenced in a study of PD-1 blockade in classical Hodgkin lymphoma. Only in-frame clones appear in the TCRdb table, and some are missing; sequencing was by immunoSEQ multiplex PCR. The sample contains 20,000 to 30,000 clones, roughly 80% of which appear only once. Brentuximab vedotin exposure varied, and every patient relapsed after autologous stem cell transplantation. Sample: peripheral blood mononuclear cells (PBMCs), taken before the second cycle of nivolumab. These receptors were collected from a human donor with classical Hodgkin lymphoma.

The chain employs TRBV10-2 and TRBJ2-3; possible D gene TRBD1, 5 bases. The ends were cut back, 7 bases at V and 4 bases at J, with 18 bases in the middle. Germline values: CDR1 WSHSY, CDR2 SAAADI. The CDR3 totals 15 residues. The CDR3 DNA reads TGCGCCAGCACCCCCGAGGCGGCAGGGTCAGATACGCAGTATTTT. Amino acid sequence: CASTPEAAGSDTQYF.

The gene calls are TRBV6-6 and TRBJ2-3; no clear D. The CDR3 contains 12 residues. V lost 0 bases and J 7 bases, leaving 5 bases between the germline ends. Looked up from germline, CDR1 is MNHNY and CDR2 is SVGAGI (reference sequence). CDR3 residues: CASSYSLNTQYF. The CDR3 nucleotides are TGTGCCAGCAGTTACTCGCTCAATACGCAGTATTTT.

The chain joins TRBV18 to TRBJ2-3, with TRBD1 as a possible D gene (6 bases). The V gene lost 0 bases and the J gene lost 0 bases, with 10 bases spanning the gap. Germline V CDR1 and CDR2: KGHSH, LQKENI. CDR3 size: 16 residues. In DNA form, the CDR3 reads TGTGCCAGCTCACCACCCGGGACATATAGCACAGATACGCAGTATTTT. It is translated as CASSPPGTYSTDTQYF.

This sequence joins TRBV19 and TRBJ1-4; the match to TRBD1 covers 8 bases. The CDR3 is made up of 14 amino acids. Per the germline V gene, CDR1 is LNHDA and CDR2 is SQIVND (reference sequence). V lost 5 bases, J lost 7 bases, and 6 bases stayed unmatched. Here the CDR3 DNA reads TGTGCCAGTAGTGTGACAGGGGTCGGTGAAAAACTGTTTTTT. Its translation is CASSVTGVGEKLFF.

This chain uses TRBV2 with TRBJ2-7, with D possibly being TRBD1 (6 bases). Trimming stripped 7 bases from V and 2 bases from J, with 15 bases between. Per germline, CDR1 SNHLY and CDR2 FYNNEI. This CDR3 is built from 14 residues. The CDR3 protein is CASTGPGVTYEQYF. CDR3 in DNA: TGTGCCAGCACAGGGCCAGGGGTTACCTACGAGCAGTACTTC.

The chain carries TRBV5-1 and TRBJ2-7; maybe TRBD2 (6 bases). The CDR3 is 16 residues long. From germline, CDR1 is SGHRS and CDR2 YFSETQ. Deletions cut 4 bases from V and 4 bases from J, with 21 bases between. In nucleotides, the CDR3 is TGCGCCAGCAGCCCCGGAGGGCGGTCAGTTTCTTACGAGCAGTACTTC. Encoded protein: CASSPGGRSVSYEQYF.

The gene calls are TRBV4-1 and TRBJ1-3, with TRBD1 matching over 8 bases. Losses at the gene ends were 2 bases for V and 2 bases for J; bases not matched to a gene: 2. The CDR3 consists of 15 residues. The germline V gene has CDR1 MGHRA and CDR2 YSYEKL. The CDR3 reads CASSQQDRAGNTIYF. The CDR3 nucleotides are TGCGCCAGCAGCCAACAGGACAGGGCTGGAAACACCATATATTTT.

The chain carries TRBV5-4 and TRBJ1-4, with D maybe TRBD1 (5 bases). V lost 1 base to trimming and J lost 8 bases, with 9 bases between them. The germline CDR1 and CDR2 sequences are SGHNT and YYREEE (reference sequence). This CDR3 is built from 13 residues. Written as DNA, the CDR3 is TGTGCCAGCAGCTTGCGAGGGGCAGAAAAACTGTTTTTT. It specifies CASSLRGAEKLFF.

The CDR3 region has the DNA TGTGCCAGCACCTTTGGGGCTGAGCAGTACTTC. This encodes CASTFGAEQYF. This chain uses TRBV25-1 with TRBJ2-7, with D perhaps matching TRBD1 (5 bases). Germline loops: CDR1 MGHDK, CDR2 SYGVNS. The length of the CDR3 is 11 residues. Between the trimmed V and J ends, which lost 7 bases and 7 bases, there was a span of 11 bases.

The chain has TRBV28 and TRBJ2-4; D may correspond to TRBD1 or TRBD2 (5 bases each). CDR3 length: 16 residues. V was shortened by 6 bases and J by 1 base, with 16 bases between the two germline ends. Germline V gene lookup returns CDR1 MDHEN and CDR2 SYDVKM. CDR3 residues: CASSQGGLGAKNIQYF. In DNA form, the CDR3 reads TGTGCCAGCAGCCAGGGCGGACTCGGGGCCAAAAACATTCAGTACTTC.

This rearrangement joins TRBV7-6 to TRBJ2-3; 9 bases are a match to TRBD2. Germline loops: CDR1 SGHVS, CDR2 FNYEAQ. V shed 1 base, J shed 0 bases, and the junction held 2 bases outside the gene matches. The CDR3 covers 16 residues. The CDR3 loop reads CASSLEAGGSTDTQYF. The DNA for the CDR3 is TGTGCCAGCAGCTTAGAGGCGGGGGGGAGCACAGATACGCAGTATTTT.

In its sample, this clone ranks as medium-sized. The chain uses TRBV6-5 and TRBJ2-1, with a possible D match to TRBD1 (7 bases). CDR3 size: 15 residues. Germline values: CDR1 MNHEY, CDR2 SVGAGI. V was clipped by 2 bases and J by 7 bases, with 15 bases between them. The CDR3 DNA reads as TGTGCCAGCAGTTACGCCTCACAGGGGACTAATGAGCAGTTCTTC. It translates to CASSYASQGTNEQFF.

V usage is TRBV19 and J usage is TRBJ2-3, with D perhaps TRBD1 (6 bases). The CDR3 loop spans 13 amino acids. Trimming shortened V by 5 bases and J by 5 bases, and 11 bases separated the two germline ends. Looked up from germline, CDR1 is LNHDA and CDR2 is SQIVND (reference sequence). The CDR3: CASSRPRGDTQYF. CDR3 DNA sequence: TGTGCCAGTAGTCGGCCCAGGGGAGATACGCAGTATTTT.

The DNA for the CDR3 is TGTGCCTGGAGTGTGACAGGGGGAGGGATTTACAATGAGCAGTTCTTC. Translated: CAWSVTGGGIYNEQFF. The V and J genes are TRBV30 and TRBJ2-1; 9 bases fit TRBD1. In germline, CDR1 is GTSNPN, CDR2 SVGIG (reference sequence). This CDR3 has 16 amino acids. V lost 0 bases and J lost 4; bases outside the gene matches: 7.

This chain joins TRBV18 and TRBJ1-4; 11 bases agree with TRBD1. The J segment lost 2 bases and the V segment lost 6 bases, leaving 8 bases of the junction unmatched. Germline assignment: CDR1 KGHSH and CDR2 LQKENI. This CDR3 has 17 amino acids. CDR3 sequence (DNA): TGTGCCAGCTCCCGCGGACAGGGGGCACTCACTAATGAAAAACTGTTTTTT. The encoded protein is CASSRGQGALTNEKLFF.

This clone has only a few counts. The genes are TRBV28 and TRBJ1-6; D possibly corresponds to TRBD1 (6 bases). Germline CDR1 reads MDHEN; CDR2 reads SYDVKM. This CDR3 is built from 16 residues. V was trimmed by 5 bases and J by 8 bases, leaving 19 bases between them. The DNA of the CDR3 is TGTGCCAGCAGTACCCGGGACACCGGGAGTGATTCACCCCTCCACTTT. It is translated as CASSTRDTGSDSPLHF.

The chain links TRBV7-2 to TRBJ2-5; D tentatively fits TRBD1 or TRBD2 (5 bases each). V lost 3 bases and J lost 13, with 15 bases in between. Germline CDR1 is SGHTA and CDR2 is FQGNSA. The CDR3 has 12 amino acids. CDR3 sequence reads: CASSFYRDPPYF. As DNA, the CDR3 is TGTGCCAGCAGCTTTTACCGGGACCCTCCGTACTTC.

The V and J genes are TRBV29-1 and TRBJ2-3; 8 nucleotides align to TRBD2. The trim removed 5 bases at V and 1 base at J, leaving 5 bases unmatched. CDR3 length equals 14 residues. The germline V gene has CDR1 SQVTM and CDR2 ANQGSEA. The CDR3 loop reads CSVPGGPGTDTQYF. The CDR3 nucleotides are TGCAGCGTTCCGGGGGGGCCAGGCACAGATACGCAGTATTTT.

The chain combines TRBV18 with TRBJ1-6; D is undetermined. Trimming stripped 3 bases from V and 11 bases from J, with 17 bases between. CDR1 and CDR2 (germline): KGHSH, LQKENI. CDR3 length equals 15 residues. CDR3: CASSPDGLGSAPLHF. The CDR3 bases are TGTGCCAGCTCACCTGACGGACTGGGATCAGCACCCCTCCACTTT.

The chain combines TRBV6-4 with TRBJ1-5; D unclear. The CDR3 runs 16 residues. Germline V lookup: CDR1 MRHNA, CDR2 SNTAGT. Trimming took off 0 bases at V and 5 bases at J, with 14 bases between the two ends. The CDR3, as DNA: TGTGCCAGCAGTGACTCGGGAGCTAAGGGCCATCAGCCCCAGCATTTT. This codes for CASSDSGAKGHQPQHF.

The chain carries TRBV4-3 and TRBJ1-2; the D gene is possibly TRBD1 (5 bases). V dropped 4 bases and J dropped 4 bases, with 16 bases sitting between them. Looked up from germline, CDR1 is LGHNA and CDR2 is YSLEER. The CDR3 loop spans 15 amino acids. The CDR3 spells CASSPGNLGTYGYTF. The CDR3 region has the DNA TGCGCCAGCAGCCCGGGGAACTTAGGGACCTATGGCTACACCTTC.

The V gene is TRBV2, the J gene TRBJ1-1; no reliable D call. V was cut by 4 bases and J by 11 bases, with 11 bases left in between. Germline CDR1 reads SNHLY; CDR2 reads FYNNEI. This CDR3 contains 11 residues. CDR3 in DNA: TGTGCCAGCAGTGGAGCCGTATGGGCTTTCTTT. Translation: CASSGAVWAFF.

This clone was recorded a few times. In nucleotides, the CDR3 is TGTGCCAGCACCGGAAACACCGGGGAGCTGTTTTTT. Amino acids: CASTGNTGELFF. J is TRBJ2-2 and V is TRBV2; D call uncertain. The germline CDR1 and CDR2 sequences are SNHLY and FYNNEI. V shed 7 bases and J shed 2 bases, with 5 bases lying between them. CDR3 length equals 12 residues. Combining the CDR3 with reference TRBV2 and TRBJ2-2 gives the whole variable domain EPEVTQTPSHQVTQMGQEVILRCVPISNHLYFYWYRQILGQKVEFLVSFYNNEISEKSEIFDDQFSVERPDGSNFTLKIRSTKLEDSAMYFCASTGNTGELFFGEGSRLTVL.